These 12 T cell receptor beta chains were sequenced from one sample in a study of T cell repertoires in cytomegalovirus infection. Each CDR3 protein gets one entry after TCRdb re-called the reads with MiXCR. Of about 98,000 distinct CDR3 sequences listed, approximately 15% are singletons. The sequenced material came from PBMCs. The receptors stem from a human donor in good health (CMV status not recorded). Some clones in this sample may be carry-over from other donors' samples.

There are many counts of this clonotype. The CDR3 nucleotides read TGTGCCAGCAGCCGAGTGACAGGGTATAGCTACACCTTC. Its protein product is CASSRVTGYSYTF. This rearrangement joins TRBV7-9 to TRBJ1-2; 7 nucleotides agree with TRBD1. The CDR3 length is 13 residues. Trimming removed 5 bases from V and 9 bases from J; junction bases left unmatched: 9. Germline V gene data show CDR1 as SEHNR and CDR2 as FQNEAQ (reference sequence).

This clonotype was picked up a small number of times. The chain uses TRBV20-1 and TRBJ2-3; 10 bases fit TRBD1. CDR3 size: 15 residues. CDR1 and CDR2 from the germline V gene are DFQATT and SNEGSKA (reference sequence). J lost 5 bases, V lost 6 bases, and 11 bases had no gene match. The CDR3 region is CSAPFPGQGKDTQYF. CDR3 in DNA: TGCAGTGCCCCCTTCCCGGGACAGGGGAAAGATACGCAGTATTTT.

The chain uses TRBV2 and TRBJ2-3, with no clear D. Germline CDR1 and CDR2: SNHLY and FYNNEI. The CDR3 covers 12 residues. The ends were cut back, 6 bases at V and 2 bases at J, with 6 bases in the middle. The CDR3, as DNA: TGTGCCAGCAGCGGCCTCACAGATACGCAGTATTTT. This translates into CASSGLTDTQYF.

This clonotype has more than one count but fewer than ten. This chain connects TRBV5-1 to TRBJ2-5; unclear D gene. V was trimmed by 2 bases and J by 1 base, leaving 9 bases between them. The germline V gene encodes CDR1 SGHRS and CDR2 YFSETQ. This CDR3 is 14 amino acids long. The DNA of the CDR3 is TGCGCCAGCAGCTTTTATACAATCCAAGAGACCCAGTACTTC. Residues: CASSFYTIQETQYF.

The chain carries TRBV29-1 and TRBJ1-2, with D possibly being TRBD1 (6 bases). This CDR3 spans 13 amino acids. Germline V gene data show CDR1 as SQVTM and CDR2 as ANQGSEA. The V end was cut by 4 bases, the J end by 2 bases, with 11 bases between. The CDR3 sequence: CSVVWGPNYGYTF. CDR3 bases: TGCAGCGTTGTATGGGGGCCGAACTATGGCTACACCTTC.

This chain joins TRBV29-1 and TRBJ1-1; the match to TRBD1 covers 9 bases. Germline assignment: CDR1 SQVTM and CDR2 ANQGSEA. The ends lost 0 bases at V and 11 bases at J; junction bases unmatched: 10. The CDR3 is 14 residues long. CDR3 bases: TGCAGCGTTGAAGAAGTGGGACAGGGTTCAGGGGCTTTCTTT. Translated: CSVEEVGQGSGAFF.

This clonotype was observed a handful of times. The rearrangement joins TRBV5-1 to TRBJ2-5; 8 nucleotides align to TRBD2. The CDR3 covers 14 residues. Germline CDR1 is SGHRS and CDR2 is YFSETQ. The J segment lost 4 bases and the V segment lost 4 bases, leaving 6 bases of the junction unmatched. The CDR3 loop is CASSPQSGGETQYF. DNA of the CDR3: TGCGCCAGCAGCCCCCAAAGCGGGGGAGAGACCCAGTACTTC.

The chain joins TRBV7-2 to TRBJ1-5, with D hard to call. The CDR3 totals 14 residues. The V end lost 6 bases, the J end lost 0 bases, and 9 bases lay between the germline ends. Germline V gives CDR1 SGHTA, CDR2 FQGNSA. Here the CDR3 reads CASRDGFSNQPQHF. In DNA form, the CDR3 reads TGTGCCAGCAGAGACGGGTTTAGCAATCAGCCCCAGCATTTT.

About this clonotype: This may arise from a read error, as a much more abundant clone is one base away. As the CDR3 is not closed by the conserved phenylalanine or tryptophan, this likely results from a read error. This sequence joins TRBV6-1 and TRBJ2-7; 8 bases map to TRBD2. Germline CDR1 is MNHNS and CDR2 is SASEGT. There are 16 residues in the CDR3. Trimming took 2 bases from V and 1 from J; bases not matched to a gene: 7. As DNA, the CDR3 is TGTGCCAGCAGTGAACGCGGGGGGCGCAGGTCCTACGAGCAGTACTAC. It encodes CASSERGGRRSYEQYY.

At least ten counts were recorded for this clonotype. This chain joins TRBV7-2 and TRBJ1-2; TRBD1 matches at 7 bases. Germline values: CDR1 SGHTA, CDR2 FQGNSA. With 5 bases clipped from V and 4 bases from J, the junction kept 16 bases outside the gene matches. The CDR3 extends over 17 amino acids. For the CDR3, the DNA is TGTGCCAGCAGCAGGGCACGGGGGACAGACTATCTCTATGGCTACACCTTC. This sequence encodes CASSRARGTDYLYGYTF.

The chain combines TRBV20-1 with TRBJ1-3; no definite D call. This CDR3 comprises 15 residues. V shed 0 bases and J shed 2 bases, with 11 bases lying between them. CDR1 DFQATT and CDR2 SNEGSKA come from the germline V gene (reference sequence). The CDR3 region is CSARELPGPGNTIYF. The DNA for the CDR3 is TGCAGTGCTAGAGAACTCCCGGGTCCTGGAAACACCATATATTTT.

This clonotype was found a few times. The J gene is TRBJ2-1, the V gene TRBV6-6; 7 nucleotides match TRBD1. With 0 bases clipped from V and 8 bases from J, the junction kept 7 bases outside the gene matches. There are 15 residues in the CDR3. The germline V gene has CDR1 MNHNY and CDR2 SVGAGI (reference sequence). The CDR3 reads CASSYSGQFIDEQFF. CDR3 sequence (DNA): TGTGCCAGCAGTTACTCGGGACAGTTTATAGATGAGCAGTTCTTC.